These T cell receptor beta chains were read from a single sample in a study of T cell responses to AZD1222 COVID-19 vaccine. The method was immunoSEQ multiplex PCR; TCRdb's version includes in-frame clones alone and lacks a portion of them. The table includes approximately 120,000 clones, under 95% detected once. Material: peripheral blood, obtained on day 0 of AZD1222 vaccination. The receptors were gathered from an adult in good health. CDR3s include the opening cysteine and the closing phenylalanine or tryptophan. A D gene is named only where the DNA matches it firmly. Expanded clones are given a class, and other clones once, few, many or no size at all.

TRBJ2-5	NA	NA	TRBV11-2	TGTGCCAGCAGCTTAAACTCGGGAAAGGAGACCCAGTACTTC	CASSLNSGKETQYF
TRBJ2-2	NA	NA	TRBV6-1	TGTGCCAGCAGTGACAGGGTAAACACCGGGGAGCTGTTTTTT	CASSDRVNTGELFF
TRBJ1-5	NA	NA	TRBV7-8	TGTGCCAGCAGCTTTGAGCTGGTGAGGGGGGATCAGCCCCAGCATTTT	CASSFELVRGDQPQHF
TRBJ2-7	NA	once	TRBV5-4	TGTGCCAGCAGCTTTGATCAGCAGGACTACGAGCAGTACTTC	CASSFDQQDYEQYF
TRBJ2-3	NA	NA	TRBV5-4	TGTGCCAGCAGCTCGCCTATTGGAGATACGCAGTATTTT	CASSSPIGDTQYF
TRBJ2-3	TRBD2	NA	TRBV25-1	TGTGCCAGCAGGAGGGAGGGAACAGATACGCAGTATTTT	CASRREGTDTQYF
TRBJ1-4	NA	NA	TRBV7-2	TGTGCCAGCAGCTTATTTAGGGGGAGGGATGAAAAACTGTTTTTT	CASSLFRGRDEKLFF
TRBJ2-3	TRBD1	NA	TRBV6-1	TGTGCCAGCAGTGACAGGGGGCTATCACGTACCCTCCTTTATTTT	CASSDRGLSRTLLYF
TRBJ2-6	NA	NA	TRBV6-2/TRBV6-3	TGTGCCAGCAGCGAATGGATCCCTGGGGCCAACGTCCTGACTTTC	CASSEWIPGANVLTF
TRBJ2-1	NA	NA	TRBV6-5	TGTGCCAGCAGTTTAGACGGGACTGCCTACAATGAGCAGTTCTTC	CASSLDGTAYNEQFF
TRBJ2-6	NA	NA	TRBV6-1	TGTGCCAGCAGTTCACAGCTGACAGGGGCCAACGTCCTGACTTTC	CASSSQLTGANVLTF
TRBJ1-2	NA	NA	TRBV6-1	TGTGCCAGCAGTGACGGGTTTCCCAGCTATGGCTACACCTTC	CASSDGFPSYGYTF
TRBJ2-3	TRBD2	NA	TRBV5-1	TGCGCCAGCAGCTTGTTTGCGGGAGGGGCAGATACGCAGTATTTT	CASSLFAGGADTQYF
TRBJ2-1	NA	NA	TRBV28	TGTGCCAGCAGTTTATGGGCGGGACTTTACAATGAGCAGTTCTTC	CASSLWAGLYNEQFF
TRBJ2-3	TRBD1	NA	TRBV3-1/TRBV3-2	TGTGCCAGCAGCCTTTACACCCAGGGGGCAGATACGCAGTATTTT	CASSLYTQGADTQYF
TRBJ2-7	NA	few	TRBV27	TGTGCCAGCAGTTCCCTCTACGAGCAGTACTTC	CASSSLYEQYF
TRBJ1-4	NA	NA	TRBV20-1	TGCAGTGCTAGAGGGCGGGAAAAACTGTTTTTT	CSARGREKLFF
TRBJ1-5	NA	NA	TRBV6-2/TRBV6-3	TGTGCCAGCAGTTATAGAACAGGGACTCAGCCCCAGCATTTT	CASSYRTGTQPQHF
TRBJ1-1	TRBD1	once	TRBV7-2	TGTGCCAGCAGCCAATGGAGGGGGCTGCACACTGAAGCTTTCTTT	CASSQWRGLHTEAFF
TRBJ2-3	NA	NA	TRBV5-1	TGCGCCAGCAGCCACCCCGGGAGTGATGGTACAGATACGCAGTATTTT	CASSHPGSDGTDTQYF
TRBJ1-1	NA	NA	TRBV3-1/TRBV3-2	TGTGCCAGCAGCCAAGATCTGAAGTCTGAAGCTTTCTTT	CASSQDLKSEAFF
TRBJ2-1	TRBD2	NA	TRBV7-8	TGTGCCAGCAGCTCCAGACTAGCGGGAGGTCTAAGGGATGAGCAGTTCTTC	CASSSRLAGGLRDEQFF
TRBJ1-2	TRBD1	NA	TRBV5-4	TGTGCCAGCAGCCCGGACAGGGAGGATGGCTACACCTTC	CASSPDREDGYTF
TRBJ2-3	NA	NA	TRBV10-3	TGTGCCATCAGTGAGTCGACAGCGACAGATACGCAGTATTTT	CAISESTATDTQYF
TRBJ2-7	TRBD1	NA	TRBV6-2/TRBV6-3	TGTGCCAGCAGTTACATCAGGGGGTCCTACGAGCAGTACTTC	CASSYIRGSYEQYF
TRBJ1-1	TRBD1	NA	TRBV19	TGTGCCAGTAGGACCACAGGGGAGTGGACTGAAGCTTTCTTT	CASRTTGEWTEAFF
TRBJ2-7	NA	NA	TRBV28	TGTGCCAGCAGTATTCAAAGCTACGAGCAGTACTTC	CASSIQSYEQYF
TRBJ2-7	TRBD2	once	TRBV5-6	TGTGCCAGCAGCTTGGGTCTAGCGGGACGCGCCTACGAGCAGTACTTC	CASSLGLAGRAYEQYF
TRBJ2-2	TRBD2	NA	TRBV7-2	TGTGCCAGCAGCCCATGGACTAGCGGGAGTCCCGGGGAGCTGTTTTTT	CASSPWTSGSPGELFF
TRBJ2-7	NA	NA	TRBV28	TGTGCCAGCAGTCGACAGGACTCCTACGAGCAGTACTTC	CASSRQDSYEQYF
TRBJ2-3	NA	NA	TRBV11-2	TGTGCCAGCAGCAAGACGTCAGATACGCAGTATTTT	CASSKTSDTQYF
TRBJ2-7	TRBD2	NA	TRBV7-9	TGTGCCAGCAGCTTTCTCCTAGCGGGAGATAAGGAGCAGTACTTC	CASSFLLAGDKEQYF
TRBJ2-1	TRBD2	NA	TRBV28	TGTGCCAGCAGCCTTAGCGGGAGGGCGTACAATGAGCAGTTCTTC	CASSLSGRAYNEQFF
TRBJ1-5	NA	NA	TRBV20-1	TGCAGTGCTAGTTCTAGCAATCAGCCCCAGCATTTT	CSASSSNQPQHF
TRBJ1-2	NA	NA	TRBV3-1/TRBV3-2	TGTGCCAGCAGCCAAGACGGGACAACTAACTATGGCTACACCTTC	CASSQDGTTNYGYTF
TRBJ1-1	TRBD1	NA	TRBV30	TGTGCCTGGAGTGCATGGACAGGGGAAGTTGAAGCTTTCTTT	CAWSAWTGEVEAFF
TRBJ1-1	TRBD1	NA	TRBV3-1/TRBV3-2	TGTGCCAGCAGCCAAGATTGGGCCAGGGGGCAGGCTGAAGCTTTCTTT	CASSQDWARGQAEAFF
TRBJ1-2	NA	NA	TRBV19	TGTGCCAGTAGTATGGTGACAGGAAACTATGGCTACACCTTC	CASSMVTGNYGYTF